These 18 T cell receptor beta chains originate from one sample sequenced in a study of T cell changes during pregnancy in multiple sclerosis. Only in-frame clones appear in the TCRdb table, and some are missing; sequencing was by immunoSEQ multiplex PCR. The sample consists of about 46,000 clones, 85% to 95% of them appearing once. The input for sequencing was CD8+ T cells from peripheral blood mononuclear cells, taken in the second trimester of pregnancy. The source is a female donor with multiple sclerosis, enrolled in a pregnancy study.

The rearrangement links TRBV10-3 to TRBJ2-7; perhaps TRBD2 as D (5 bases). The CDR3 contains 15 residues. The germline gives CDR1 ENHRY, CDR2 SYGVKD. With 3 bases removed from V and 0 bases from J, the gap between germline ends came to 12 bases. CDR3 protein: CAISDATGSSYEQYF. CDR3 nucleotides: TGTGCCATCAGTGACGCGACGGGAAGCTCCTACGAGCAGTACTTC.

Concerning this clone: A read error may produce the germline difference seen at one junction end. Written as DNA, the CDR3 is TGTGCCAGCAGCCTAGCGGGACACAGCTATGGCTACACCTTC. Amino acid sequence: CASSLAGHSYGYTF. The rearrangement uses TRBV7-2 and TRBJ1-2, with D tentatively TRBD1 (6 bases). The germline V gene encodes CDR1 SGHTA and CDR2 FQGNSA. The CDR3 runs 14 residues.

This chain links TRBV6-5 with TRBJ2-1; 7 bases are a match to TRBD2. CDR3 length: 15 amino acids. J lost 9 bases, V lost 6 bases, and 14 bases had no gene match. Looked up from germline, CDR1 is MNHEY and CDR2 is SVGAGI. The CDR3, as DNA: TGTGCCAGCAGCTTAGGGGTGCGGGGGTCGAGTGAGCAGTTCTTC. Its translation is CASSLGVRGSSEQFF.

The rearrangement joins TRBV2 to TRBJ1-2; 7 nucleotides agree with TRBD1. Germline CDR1 and CDR2: SNHLY and FYNNEI. V lost 8 bases and J lost 1; bases outside the gene matches: 10. There are 15 residues in the CDR3. CDR3 in amino acids: CASRDSTTLNYGYTF. CDR3 nucleotide sequence: TGTGCCAGCCGGGACAGCACCACCCTTAACTATGGCTACACCTTC. Combining the CDR3 with reference TRBV2 and TRBJ1-2 gives the whole variable domain EPEVTQTPSHQVTQMGQEVILRCVPISNHLYFYWYRQILGQKVEFLVSFYNNEISEKSEIFDDQFSVERPDGSNFTLKIRSTKLEDSAMYFCASRDSTTLNYGYTFGSGTRLTVV.

The CDR3 nucleotides are TGCGCCAGCAGCTGGGACAGCTATACCTACGAGCAGTACTTC. Translation gives CASSWDSYTYEQYF. V and J are TRBV5-1 and TRBJ2-7, with 7 positions matching TRBD1. The V gene's germline CDR1 is SGHRS and CDR2 YFSETQ. The CDR3 is 14 amino acids. The junction had 5 bases not matched to a gene; V was cut back by 3 bases and J by 2 bases. Complete variable domain (other parts from reference TRBV5-1 and TRBJ2-7): KAGVTQTPRYLIKTRGQQVTLSCSPISGHRSVSWYQQTPGQGLQFLFEYFSETQRNKGNFPGRFSGRQFSNSRSEMNVSTLELGDSALYLCASSWDSYTYEQYFGPGTRLTVT.

This rearrangement joins TRBV7-9 to TRBJ1-2; possibly TRBD1 for D (5 bases). Germline lookup yields CDR1 SEHNR and CDR2 FQNEAQ (reference sequence). The V end was cut by 8 bases, the J end by 1 base, with 20 bases between. The CDR3 loop spans 16 amino acids. In DNA, the CDR3 is TGTGCCAGCGGTGGGGCGGGGCTACAGAATAACTATGGCTACACCTTC. Its translation is CASGGAGLQNNYGYTF.

The chain joins TRBV6-5 to TRBJ1-4; D may be TRBD1 (5 bases). Trimming left V 2 bases short and J 2 bases short, with 9 bases between. This CDR3 contains 15 residues. Per the germline V gene, CDR1 is MNHEY and CDR2 is SVGAGI. CDR3 DNA sequence: TGTGCCAGCAGTTACGGGACTGGGACTAATGAAAAACTGTTTTTT. Protein sequence: CASSYGTGTNEKLFF.

The chain links TRBV2 to TRBJ1-2; 8 positions match TRBD1. Germline lookup yields CDR1 SNHLY and CDR2 FYNNEI. The CDR3 runs 14 residues. Trimming took 3 bases from V and 8 from J; bases not matched to a gene: 8. CDR3 region: CASSDGDRLRGYTF. DNA for the CDR3: TGTGCCAGCAGTGATGGGGACAGGCTTAGGGGCTACACCTTC.

A note on this clone: With a far larger clone one base away, a read error is the likely cause. The V gene is TRBV11-1, the J gene TRBJ1-1; D gene unclear. Germline lookup yields CDR1 SGHAT and CDR2 FQDESV (reference sequence). Trimming removed 4 bases from V and 1 base from J, with 7 bases in between. CDR3 size: 13 residues. CDR3 in DNA: TGTGCCAGCAGCTCCCCAGAGAACACTGAAGCTTTCTTT. Its translation is CASSSPENTEAFF.

The V call is TRBV7-9, the J call TRBJ1-1; D gene ambiguous. This CDR3 contains 12 residues. V was trimmed by 2 bases and J by 3 bases, leaving 4 bases between them. The V gene's germline CDR1 is SEHNR and CDR2 FQNEAQ (reference sequence). The CDR3 nucleotides are TGTGCCAGCAGCTTATCTCACACTGAAGCTTTCTTT. Translation: CASSLSHTEAFF.

This sequence joins TRBV11-2 and TRBJ2-1; TRBD2 agrees at 11 bases. The ends lost 5 bases at V and 8 bases at J; junction bases unmatched: 14. CDR1 and CDR2 from the germline V gene are SGHAT and FQNNGV. The CDR3 length is 17 residues. CDR3 sequence: CASSLSGGAEVSDEQFF. The DNA for the CDR3 is TGTGCCAGCAGCCTTAGCGGGGGGGCCGAAGTGAGCGATGAGCAGTTCTTC.

The chain is built from TRBV20-1 and TRBJ2-7; maybe TRBD2 (5 bases). The CDR3 is 11 amino acids. The V gene lost 5 bases and the J gene lost 5 bases, with 10 bases spanning the gap. Germline lookup yields CDR1 DFQATT and CDR2 SNEGSKA (reference sequence). CDR3 in DNA: TGCAGTGCTCGCGAGGGAGACGAGCAGTACTTC. It translates to CSAREGDEQYF.

V gene TRBV6-5 combines with J gene TRBJ2-1; a weak D match, TRBD2 (5 bases). In germline, CDR1 is MNHEY, CDR2 SVGAGI. This CDR3 is 14 amino acids long. V lost 2 bases and J 0 bases, leaving 5 bases between the germline ends. CDR3 DNA: TGTGCCAGCAGTTACGGGAGCTCCTACAATGAGCAGTTCTTC. It translates to CASSYGSSYNEQFF.

J is TRBJ2-5 and V is TRBV7-9; TRBD1 might be the D (6 bases). Germline V gives CDR1 SEHNR, CDR2 FQNEAQ (reference sequence). The CDR3 loop spans 14 amino acids. The ends were cut back, 4 bases at V and 4 bases at J, with 13 bases in the middle. CDR3 region: CASSSGRGGETQYF. The CDR3 DNA sequence: TGTGCCAGCAGCTCAGGTAGAGGGGGAGAGACCCAGTACTTC. The entire variable domain, with the rest obtained from reference TRBV7-9 and TRBJ2-5, is as follows: DTGVSQNPRHKITKRGQNVTFRCDPISEHNRLYWYRQTLGQGPEFLTYFQNEAQLEKSRLLSDRFSAERPKGSFSTLEIQRTEQGDSAMYLCASSSGRGGETQYFGPGTRLLVL.

This clone was seen just once. The genes are TRBV4-1 and TRBJ1-3, with D possibly being TRBD1 (6 bases). This CDR3 is 17 amino acids long. Germline values: CDR1 MGHRA, CDR2 YSYEKL. V shed 0 bases and J shed 2 bases, with 14 bases lying between them. In DNA form, the CDR3 reads TGCGCCAGCAGCCAAGATAAACAGGGAGTAGCTGGAAACACCATATATTTT. Its protein product is CASSQDKQGVAGNTIYF.

The chain employs TRBV5-1 and TRBJ1-3, with no clear D. V gave up 0 bases and J gave up 0 bases, with 10 bases separating them. This CDR3 comprises 16 residues. Germline loops: CDR1 SGHRS, CDR2 YFSETQ. The CDR3 protein is CASSLGVGSSGNTIYF. DNA of the CDR3: TGCGCCAGCAGCTTGGGGGTCGGGAGCTCTGGAAACACCATATATTTT. Complete variable domain (other parts from reference TRBV5-1 and TRBJ1-3): KAGVTQTPRYLIKTRGQQVTLSCSPISGHRSVSWYQQTPGQGLQFLFEYFSETQRNKGNFPGRFSGRQFSNSRSEMNVSTLELGDSALYLCASSLGVGSSGNTIYFGEGSWLTVV.

CDR3 loop: CASSPWLGHNEQYF. The CDR3 coding sequence is TGTGCCAGCAGTCCGTGGTTGGGGCACAACGAGCAGTACTTC. The gene calls are TRBV6-5 and TRBJ2-7, with D maybe TRBD1 (5 bases). This CDR3 has 14 residues. Between the trimmed V and J ends, which lost 5 bases and 5 bases, there was a span of 16 bases. Germline V gene sequence: CDR1 MNHEY, CDR2 SVGAGI.

V and J are TRBV9 and TRBJ1-2; 12 bases line up with TRBD1. In germline, CDR1 is SGDLS, CDR2 YYNGEE. V was clipped by 3 bases and J by 4 bases; unmatched bases: 10. This CDR3 is 17 amino acids long. CDR3 nucleotide sequence: TGTGCCAGCAGCGGTCCCGGGACAGGGGGCGCGGGCTATGGCTACACCTTC. Translation: CASSGPGTGGAGYGYTF.